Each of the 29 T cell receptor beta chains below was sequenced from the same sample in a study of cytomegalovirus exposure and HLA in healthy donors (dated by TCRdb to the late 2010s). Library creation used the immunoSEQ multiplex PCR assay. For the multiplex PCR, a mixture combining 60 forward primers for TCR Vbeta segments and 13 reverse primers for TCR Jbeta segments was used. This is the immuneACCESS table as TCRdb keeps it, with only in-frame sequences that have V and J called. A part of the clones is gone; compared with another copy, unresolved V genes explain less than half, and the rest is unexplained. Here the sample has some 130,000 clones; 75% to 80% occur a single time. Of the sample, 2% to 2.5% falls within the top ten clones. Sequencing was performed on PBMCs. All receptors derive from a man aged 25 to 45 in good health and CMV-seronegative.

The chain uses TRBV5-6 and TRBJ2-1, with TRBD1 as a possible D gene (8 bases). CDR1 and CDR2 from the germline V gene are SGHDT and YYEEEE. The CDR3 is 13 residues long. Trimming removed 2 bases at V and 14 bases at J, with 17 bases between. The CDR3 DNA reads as TGTGCCAGCAGCTTTTTGGACAGGGAGGGCGAGTTCTTC. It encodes CASSFLDREGEFF. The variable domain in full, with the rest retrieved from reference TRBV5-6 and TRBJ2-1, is DAGVTQSPTHLIKTRGQQVTLRCSPKSGHDTVSWYQQALGQGPQFIFQYYEEEERQRGNFPDRFSGHQFPNYSSELNVNALLLGDSALYLCASSFLDREGEFFGPGTRLTVL.

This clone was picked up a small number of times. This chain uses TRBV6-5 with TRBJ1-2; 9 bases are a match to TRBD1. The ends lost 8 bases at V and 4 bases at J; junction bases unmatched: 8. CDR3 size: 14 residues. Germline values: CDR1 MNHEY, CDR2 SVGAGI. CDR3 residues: CASGSGQGSYGYTF. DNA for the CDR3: TGTGCCAGCGGTTCTGGACAGGGGTCCTATGGCTACACCTTC.

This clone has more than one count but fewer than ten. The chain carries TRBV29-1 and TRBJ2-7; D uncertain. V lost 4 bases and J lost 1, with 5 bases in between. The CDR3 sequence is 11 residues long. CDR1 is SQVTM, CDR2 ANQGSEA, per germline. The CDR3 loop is CSVGRSYEQYF. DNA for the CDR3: TGCAGCGTTGGCAGGTCCTACGAGCAGTACTTC.

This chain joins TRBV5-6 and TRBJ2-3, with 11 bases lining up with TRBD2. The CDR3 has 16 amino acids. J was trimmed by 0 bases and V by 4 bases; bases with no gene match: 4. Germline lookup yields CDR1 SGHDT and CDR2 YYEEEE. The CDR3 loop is CASSIRTSGSTDTQYF. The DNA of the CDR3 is TGTGCCAGCAGCATTAGGACTAGCGGGAGCACAGATACGCAGTATTTT.

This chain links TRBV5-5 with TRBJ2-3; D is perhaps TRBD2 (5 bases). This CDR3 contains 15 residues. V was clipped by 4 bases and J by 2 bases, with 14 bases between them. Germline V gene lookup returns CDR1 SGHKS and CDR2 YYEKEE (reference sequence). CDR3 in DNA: TGTGCCAGCAGCCCCCGCAAGGGAGACACAGATACGCAGTATTTT. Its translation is CASSPRKGDTDTQYF.

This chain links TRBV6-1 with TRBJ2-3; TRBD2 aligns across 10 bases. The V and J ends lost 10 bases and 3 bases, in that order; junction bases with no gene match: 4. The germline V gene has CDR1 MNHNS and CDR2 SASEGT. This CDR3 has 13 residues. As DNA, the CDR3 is TGTGCCACAAAGACTAGCGGGACAGATACGCAGTATTTT. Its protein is CATKTSGTDTQYF.

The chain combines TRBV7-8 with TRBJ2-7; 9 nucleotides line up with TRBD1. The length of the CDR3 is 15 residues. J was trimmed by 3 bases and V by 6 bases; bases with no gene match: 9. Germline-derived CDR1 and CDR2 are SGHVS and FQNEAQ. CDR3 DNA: TGTGCCAGCAGGGATTCCGGGACAGGGTTCTACGAGCAGTACTTC. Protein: CASRDSGTGFYEQYF.

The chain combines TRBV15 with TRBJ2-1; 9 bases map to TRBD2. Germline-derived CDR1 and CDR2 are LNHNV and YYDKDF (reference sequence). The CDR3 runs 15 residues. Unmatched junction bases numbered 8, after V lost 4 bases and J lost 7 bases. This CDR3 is CATSIAGGHSNEQFF. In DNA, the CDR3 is TGTGCCACCAGCATCGCGGGAGGGCATAGTAATGAGCAGTTCTTC.

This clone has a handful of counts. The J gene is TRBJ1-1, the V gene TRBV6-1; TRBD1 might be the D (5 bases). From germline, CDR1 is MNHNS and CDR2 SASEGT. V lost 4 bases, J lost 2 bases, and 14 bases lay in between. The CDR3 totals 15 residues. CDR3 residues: CASSGSSQGNTEAFF. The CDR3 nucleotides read TGTGCCAGCAGTGGTTCCTCTCAGGGAAACACTGAAGCTTTCTTT.

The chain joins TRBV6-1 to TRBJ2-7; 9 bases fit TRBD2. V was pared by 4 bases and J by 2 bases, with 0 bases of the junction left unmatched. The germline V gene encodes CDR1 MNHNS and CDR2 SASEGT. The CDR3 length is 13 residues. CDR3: CASSASGTYEQYF. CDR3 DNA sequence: TGTGCCAGCAGTGCTAGCGGGACCTACGAGCAGTACTTC.

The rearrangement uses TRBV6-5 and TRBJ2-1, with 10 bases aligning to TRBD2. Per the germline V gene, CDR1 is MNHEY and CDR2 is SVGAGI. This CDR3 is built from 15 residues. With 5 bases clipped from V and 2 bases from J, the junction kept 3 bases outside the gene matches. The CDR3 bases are TGTGCCAGCAGTAGCGGGAGGGCCGCCTACAATGAGCAGTTCTTC. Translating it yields CASSSGRAAYNEQFF.

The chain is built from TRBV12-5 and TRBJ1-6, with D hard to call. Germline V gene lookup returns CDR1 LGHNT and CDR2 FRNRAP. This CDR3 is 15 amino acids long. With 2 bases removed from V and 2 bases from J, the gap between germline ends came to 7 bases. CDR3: CASGLSAAYNSPLHF. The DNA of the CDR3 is TGTGCTAGTGGTTTGTCGGCGGCCTATAATTCACCCCTCCACTTT.

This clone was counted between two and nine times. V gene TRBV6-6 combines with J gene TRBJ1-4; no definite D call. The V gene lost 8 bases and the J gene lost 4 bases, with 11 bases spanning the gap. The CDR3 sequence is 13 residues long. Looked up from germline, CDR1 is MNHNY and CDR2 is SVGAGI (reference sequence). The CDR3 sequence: CASGLSDNEKLFF. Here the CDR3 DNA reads TGTGCCAGCGGCTTATCCGATAATGAAAAACTGTTTTTT.

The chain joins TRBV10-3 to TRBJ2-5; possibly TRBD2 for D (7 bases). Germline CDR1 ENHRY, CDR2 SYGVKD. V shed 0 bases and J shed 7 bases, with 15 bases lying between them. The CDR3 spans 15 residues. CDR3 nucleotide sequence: TGTGCCATCAGTGAGTCGGGGGGGCGAAGGGTGACCCAGTACTTC. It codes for CAISESGGRRVTQYF.

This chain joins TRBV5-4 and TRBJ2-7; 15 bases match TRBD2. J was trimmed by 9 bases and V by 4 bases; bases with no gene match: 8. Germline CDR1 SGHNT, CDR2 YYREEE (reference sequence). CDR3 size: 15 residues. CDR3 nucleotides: TGTGCCAGCAGCCCGGGACTAGCGGGAGGCGTGGGGCAGTACTTC. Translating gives CASSPGLAGGVGQYF.

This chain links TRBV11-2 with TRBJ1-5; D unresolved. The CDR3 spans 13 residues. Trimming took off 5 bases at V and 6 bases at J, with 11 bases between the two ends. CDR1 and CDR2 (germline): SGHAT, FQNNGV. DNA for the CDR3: TGTGCCAGCAGCCCCCACCTCGGTCAGCCCCAGCATTTT. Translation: CASSPHLGQPQHF.

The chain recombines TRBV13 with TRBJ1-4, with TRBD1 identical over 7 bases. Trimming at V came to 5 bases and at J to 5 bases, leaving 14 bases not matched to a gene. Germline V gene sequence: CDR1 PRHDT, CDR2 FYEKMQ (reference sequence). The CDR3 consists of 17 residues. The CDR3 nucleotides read TGTGCCAGCAGCCCCGCCGGGACAGTGAACGTGAATGAAAAACTGTTTTTT. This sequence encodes CASSPAGTVNVNEKLFF.

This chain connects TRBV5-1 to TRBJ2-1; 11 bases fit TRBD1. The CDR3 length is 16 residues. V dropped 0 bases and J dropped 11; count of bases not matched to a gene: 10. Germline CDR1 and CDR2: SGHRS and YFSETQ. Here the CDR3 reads CASSLEAGQGALKQFF. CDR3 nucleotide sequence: TGCGCCAGCAGCTTGGAAGCTGGACAGGGGGCATTGAAGCAGTTCTTC. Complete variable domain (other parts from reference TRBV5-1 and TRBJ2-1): KAGVTQTPRYLIKTRGQQVTLSCSPISGHRSVSWYQQTPGQGLQFLFEYFSETQRNKGNFPGRFSGRQFSNSRSEMNVSTLELGDSALYLCASSLEAGQGALKQFFGPGTRLTVL.

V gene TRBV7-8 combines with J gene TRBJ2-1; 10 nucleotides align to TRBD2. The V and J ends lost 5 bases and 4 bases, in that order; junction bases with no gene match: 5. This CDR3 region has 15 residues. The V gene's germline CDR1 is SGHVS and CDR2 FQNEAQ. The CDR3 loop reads CASSRPGLAYNEQFF. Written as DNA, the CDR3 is TGTGCCAGCAGCCGACCGGGACTAGCGTACAATGAGCAGTTCTTC.

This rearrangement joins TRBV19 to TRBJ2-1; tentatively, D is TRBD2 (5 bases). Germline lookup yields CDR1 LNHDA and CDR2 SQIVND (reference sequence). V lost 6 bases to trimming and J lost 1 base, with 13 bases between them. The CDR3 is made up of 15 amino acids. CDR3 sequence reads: CASSPLGGSYNEQFF. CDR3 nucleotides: TGTGCCAGTAGCCCCCTCGGAGGTTCCTACAATGAGCAGTTCTTC.

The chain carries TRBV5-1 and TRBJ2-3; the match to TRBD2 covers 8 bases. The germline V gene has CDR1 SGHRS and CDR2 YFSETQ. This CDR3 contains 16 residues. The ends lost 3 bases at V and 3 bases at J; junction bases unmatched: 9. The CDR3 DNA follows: TGCGCCAGCAGCTCTGGTGTTAGCGGGATAACAGATACGCAGTATTTT. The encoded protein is CASSSGVSGITDTQYF.

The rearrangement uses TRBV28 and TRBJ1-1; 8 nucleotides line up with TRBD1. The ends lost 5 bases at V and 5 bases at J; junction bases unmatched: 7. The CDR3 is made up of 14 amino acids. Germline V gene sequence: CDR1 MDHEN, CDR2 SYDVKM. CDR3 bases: TGTGCCAGCAGTCCGACAGGGGCTGGGACTGAAGCTTTCTTT. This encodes CASSPTGAGTEAFF.

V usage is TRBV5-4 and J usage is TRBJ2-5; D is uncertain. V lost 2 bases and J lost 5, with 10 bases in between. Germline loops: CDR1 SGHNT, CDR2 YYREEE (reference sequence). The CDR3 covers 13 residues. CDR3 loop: CASSFPSQETQYF. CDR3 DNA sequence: TGTGCCAGCAGCTTTCCGTCTCAGGAGACCCAGTACTTC. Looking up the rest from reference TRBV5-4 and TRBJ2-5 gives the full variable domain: ETGVTQSPTHLIKTRGQQVTLRCSSQSGHNTVSWYQQALGQGPQFIFQYYREEENGRGNFPPRFSGLQFPNYSSELNVNALELDDSALYLCASSFPSQETQYFGPGTRLLVL.

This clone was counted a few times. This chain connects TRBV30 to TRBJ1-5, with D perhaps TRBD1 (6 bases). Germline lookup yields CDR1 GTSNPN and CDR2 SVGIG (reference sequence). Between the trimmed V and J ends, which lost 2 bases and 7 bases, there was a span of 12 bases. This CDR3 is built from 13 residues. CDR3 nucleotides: TGTGCCTGGAGTATACAGGGCGCACAGCCCCAGCATTTT. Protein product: CAWSIQGAQPQHF.

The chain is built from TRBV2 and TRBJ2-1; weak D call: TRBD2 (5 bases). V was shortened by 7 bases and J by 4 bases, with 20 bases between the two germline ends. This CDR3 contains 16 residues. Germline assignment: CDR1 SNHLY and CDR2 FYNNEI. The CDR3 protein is CASITNGLALYNEQFF. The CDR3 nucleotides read TGTGCCAGCATCACAAACGGTTTAGCGCTTTACAATGAGCAGTTCTTC.

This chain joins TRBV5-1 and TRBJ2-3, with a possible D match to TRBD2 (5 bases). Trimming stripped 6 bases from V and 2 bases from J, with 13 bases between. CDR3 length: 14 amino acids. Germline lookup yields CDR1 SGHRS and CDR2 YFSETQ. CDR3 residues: CASTLSGVTDTQYF. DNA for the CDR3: TGCGCCAGCACCCTCAGCGGTGTCACAGATACGCAGTATTTT.

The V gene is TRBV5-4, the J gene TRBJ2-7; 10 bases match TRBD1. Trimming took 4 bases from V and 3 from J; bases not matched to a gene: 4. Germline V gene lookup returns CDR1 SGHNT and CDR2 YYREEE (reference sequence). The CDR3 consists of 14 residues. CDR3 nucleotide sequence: TGTGCCAGCAGCACGGACAGGGGGTACTACGAGCAGTACTTC. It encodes CASSTDRGYYEQYF.

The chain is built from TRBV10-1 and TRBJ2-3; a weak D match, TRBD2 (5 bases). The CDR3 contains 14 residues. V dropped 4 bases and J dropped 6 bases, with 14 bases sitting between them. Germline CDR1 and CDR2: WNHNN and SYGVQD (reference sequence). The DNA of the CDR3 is TGCGCCAGCAGTGTGGGGAGTGCAGTTGATACGCAGTATTTT. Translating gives CASSVGSAVDTQYF.

As DNA, the CDR3 is TGTGCCAGCAGTGAATTCGGCGGTAGCGGGACCTACGAGCAGTACTTC. This gives the protein CASSEFGGSGTYEQYF. The chain employs TRBV2 and TRBJ2-7, with 8 bases fitting TRBD2. CDR3 length: 16 residues. CDR1 SNHLY and CDR2 FYNNEI come from the germline V gene. Trimming removed 2 bases from V and 2 bases from J; junction bases left unmatched: 8.